This T cell receptor (beta chain) was sequenced in a study of blood T cell repertoires in COVID-19. Across the whole study: There were acute and convalescent COVID-19 samples, and they came from the United States, Italy and Spain. Sample material is recorded as cDNA or gDNA derived from T cells, B-cell-depleted T cells, or PBMCs.

Authors' data handling: Researchers report that nucleated cell counts were estimated from reference gene primer amplification. Using immunoSEQ multiplex PCR, the repertoire was profiled, and TCRdb retains in-frame clones only, with some absent. The D gene and trimming were derived from the DNA, and the V and J assignments and clone size from that table. The data hold approximately 150,000 clones, with around 76% observed a single time. V was clipped by 2 bases and J by 5 bases, with 13 bases between them. The CDR3 runs 15 residues. The germline V gene encodes CDR1 SGHTA and CDR2 FQGNSA. The sequenced sample was peripheral blood. This TCR came from a woman aged 70-85 years with acute or convalescent COVID-19. This sequence joins TRBV7-2 and TRBJ2-1, with a tentative D call TRBD2 (6 bases). The CDR3 reads CASSLHVGGDNEQFF. The CDR3 nucleotides read TGTGCCAGCAGCTTACATGTCGGGGGTGACAATGAGCAGTTCTTC.